This T cell receptor (beta chain) was documented in a study of T cell changes during pregnancy in multiple sclerosis. The CDR3 extends over 14 amino acids. J was trimmed by 7 bases and V by 7 bases; bases with no gene match: 9. Germline CDR1 and CDR2: MNHEY and SVGAGI. TCRdb's copy holds only in-frame clones and misses some; the assay was immunoSEQ multiplex PCR. Of approximately 50,000 clones in the sample, around 92% are singletons; the top ten hold approximately 0.62%. This clonotype was obtained from a female donor with multiple sclerosis, enrolled in a pregnancy study. The gene calls are TRBV6-5 and TRBJ2-1; 8 bases fit TRBD2. The source material was CD4+ T cells from peripheral blood mononuclear cells, sampled in the third trimester of pregnancy. The CDR3 region is CASKRELVWNEQFF. The DNA for the CDR3 is TGTGCCAGCAAGCGGGAGTTGGTTTGGAATGAGCAGTTCTTC.